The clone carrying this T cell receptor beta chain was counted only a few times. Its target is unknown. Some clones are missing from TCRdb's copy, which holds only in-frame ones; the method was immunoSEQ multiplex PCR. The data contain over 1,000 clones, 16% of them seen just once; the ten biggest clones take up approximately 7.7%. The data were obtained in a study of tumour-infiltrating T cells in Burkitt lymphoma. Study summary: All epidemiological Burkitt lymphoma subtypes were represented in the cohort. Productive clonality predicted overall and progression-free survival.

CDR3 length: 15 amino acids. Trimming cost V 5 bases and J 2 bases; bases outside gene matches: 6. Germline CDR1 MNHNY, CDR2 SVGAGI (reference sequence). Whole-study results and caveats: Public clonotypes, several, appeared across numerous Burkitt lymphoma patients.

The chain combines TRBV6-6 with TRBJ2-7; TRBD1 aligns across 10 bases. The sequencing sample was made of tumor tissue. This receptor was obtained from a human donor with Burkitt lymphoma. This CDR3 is CASSLPGQGTYEQYF. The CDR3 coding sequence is TGTGCCAGCAGTCTTCCGGGACAGGGGACCTACGAGCAGTACTTC.